These T cell receptor beta chains were read from a single sample in a study of blood T cell repertoires in COVID-19. Profiled with immunoSEQ multiplex PCR; TCRdb holds only in-frame clones, not every one. The table has 450,000 to 500,000 clones, roughly nine tenths seen once. The sequenced sample consisted of PBMCs or T cells enriched from blood (not recorded which). These receptors all stem from a woman aged 55-69 years who had recovered from COVID-19. The CDR3 runs from the conserved cysteine through the conserved F or W. The D gene is left open where the match is weak. Size is omitted from some rows. Given values are once, few, many or a class for expanded clones.

clone_size: NA
j_call: TRBJ1-2
v_call: TRBV25-1
d_call: TRBD1
cdr3_nt: TGTGCCAGCAAGGAACAGGGGAAGAGGGGTGGCTACACCTTC
cdr3_aa: CASKEQGKRGGYTF

clone_size: NA
j_call: TRBJ1-1
v_call: TRBV3-1/TRBV3-2
d_call: TRBD1
cdr3_nt: TGTGCCAGCAGCCAAGGGGACAGTGGAAGGACTGAAGCTTTCTTT
cdr3_aa: CASSQGDSGRTEAFF

clone_size: NA
j_call: TRBJ2-3
v_call: TRBV25-1
d_call: TRBD2
cdr3_nt: TGTGCCAGCAGTGAATGGGGAGGGGTCGGCACAGATACGCAGTATTTT
cdr3_aa: CASSEWGGVGTDTQYF

clone_size: NA
j_call: TRBJ2-2
v_call: TRBV15
d_call: NA
cdr3_nt: TGTGCCACCAGCAGAGACAGGGCCGGGGAGCTGTTTTTT
cdr3_aa: CATSRDRAGELFF

clone_size: NA
j_call: TRBJ2-4
v_call: TRBV5-4
d_call: TRBD1
cdr3_nt: TGTGCCAGCAGCTTGGGCCAGGACAGGGCCAAAAACATTCAGTACTTC
cdr3_aa: CASSLGQDRAKNIQYF

clone_size: once
j_call: TRBJ1-2
v_call: TRBV3-1/TRBV3-2
d_call: TRBD1
cdr3_nt: TGTGCCAGCAGCCAAACAGGGGGCGGAATTAACTATGGCTACACCTTC
cdr3_aa: CASSQTGGGINYGYTF

clone_size: NA
j_call: TRBJ2-3
v_call: TRBV5-8
d_call: NA
cdr3_nt: TGTGCCAGCAGCTTAGACAGGCACACAGATACGCAGTATTTT
cdr3_aa: CASSLDRHTDTQYF

clone_size: NA
j_call: TRBJ2-1
v_call: TRBV5-4
d_call: NA
cdr3_nt: TGTGCCAGCAGCTTGGGAAGCGGCCTATACAATGAGCAGTTCTTC
cdr3_aa: CASSLGSGLYNEQFF

clone_size: NA
j_call: TRBJ1-4
v_call: TRBV19
d_call: TRBD1
cdr3_nt: TGTGCCAGTATGAGGACAGGGAGGAGGGAAAAACTGTTTTTT
cdr3_aa: CASMRTGRREKLFF

clone_size: NA
j_call: TRBJ2-1
v_call: TRBV27
d_call: TRBD1
cdr3_nt: TGTGCCAGCAGTTTATTTGGGACAGAGCAATACAATGAGCAGTTCTTC
cdr3_aa: CASSLFGTEQYNEQFF

clone_size: NA
j_call: TRBJ1-3
v_call: TRBV5-1
d_call: TRBD1
cdr3_nt: TGCGCCAGCAGCCTGGGACAGCTCTCTGGAAACACCATATATTTT
cdr3_aa: CASSLGQLSGNTIYF

clone_size: NA
j_call: TRBJ1-2
v_call: TRBV12-3/TRBV12-4
d_call: NA
cdr3_nt: TGTGCCAGCAGTTGGGTAGCGGGGGGCTACACCTTC
cdr3_aa: CASSWVAGGYTF

clone_size: NA
j_call: TRBJ1-3
v_call: TRBV5-1
d_call: TRBD1
cdr3_nt: TGCGCCAGCAGCTTGTCACCGGGACAGGTCTACTCTGGAAACACCATATATTTT
cdr3_aa: CASSLSPGQVYSGNTIYF

clone_size: once
j_call: TRBJ1-5
v_call: TRBV7-8
d_call: NA
cdr3_nt: TGTGCCAGCAGCTTAGCCGGGGGTCTCTGGGGTCAGCCCCAGCATTTT
cdr3_aa: CASSLAGGLWGQPQHF

clone_size: NA
j_call: TRBJ2-7
v_call: TRBV12-5
d_call: TRBD1
cdr3_nt: TGTGCTAGTGGTTTAGGGGACAGGGGGTTTTCCTACGAGCAGTACTTC
cdr3_aa: CASGLGDRGFSYEQYF

clone_size: NA
j_call: TRBJ2-5
v_call: TRBV5-1
d_call: TRBD2
cdr3_nt: TGCGCCAGCAGCTTTCTCCTAAGCGGGGGGGCGGAGACCCAGTACTTC
cdr3_aa: CASSFLLSGGAETQYF

clone_size: NA
j_call: TRBJ2-1
v_call: TRBV5-6
d_call: TRBD1
cdr3_nt: TGTGCCAGCAGCCCCCAGGGGGTCTACTACAATGAGCAGTTCTTC
cdr3_aa: CASSPQGVYYNEQFF

clone_size: NA
j_call: TRBJ1-1
v_call: TRBV4-1
d_call: NA
cdr3_nt: TGCGCCAGCAGCCAAGGCGGGGGGAACACTGAAGCTTTCTTT
cdr3_aa: CASSQGGGNTEAFF

clone_size: once
j_call: TRBJ2-2
v_call: TRBV5-1
d_call: TRBD1
cdr3_nt: TGCGCCAGCAGCCTCAGGACAGGCGCGAACACCGGGGAGCTGTTTTTT
cdr3_aa: CASSLRTGANTGELFF

clone_size: NA
j_call: TRBJ1-2
v_call: TRBV4-1
d_call: NA
cdr3_nt: TGCGCCAGCAGCCCGCAGAAAGGAGCCTTAGCTAACTATGGCTACACCTTC
cdr3_aa: CASSPQKGALANYGYTF

clone_size: few
j_call: TRBJ2-5
v_call: TRBV10-1
d_call: NA
cdr3_nt: TGCGCCAGCAGTGACTCCGGGGGAGAGACCCAGTACTTC
cdr3_aa: CASSDSGGETQYF

clone_size: NA
j_call: TRBJ2-2
v_call: TRBV3-1/TRBV3-2
d_call: NA
cdr3_nt: TGTGCCAGCAGCCAAATATCGGAGATGAACACCGGGGAGCTGTTTTTT
cdr3_aa: CASSQISEMNTGELFF